Reported below is one T cell receptor beta chain. Method: immunoSEQ multiplex PCR; TCRdb's copy keeps in-frame clones and lacks some. The repertoire holds 180,000 or so clones, 90% seen once, with 0.55% to 0.8% in the top ten. The sample is drawn from a study of blood T cell repertoires in COVID-19. The CDR3 runs 14 residues. V lost 6 bases and J 9 bases, leaving 18 bases between the germline ends. CDR1 and CDR2 from the germline V gene are MDHEN and SYDVKM. The receptor comes from a man between 45 and 60 years old with acute or convalescent COVID-19. The chain is built from TRBV28 and TRBJ2-1; D possibly corresponds to TRBD1 (6 bases). Sequenced sample: peripheral blood. The CDR3 DNA reads TGTGCCAGCAGCTCCGGGACACCCGCCGGTGAGCAGTTCTTC. It yields the protein CASSSGTPAGEQFF. Filled out from reference TRBV28 and TRBJ2-1, the complete variable domain reads DVKVTQSSRYLVKRTGEKVFLECVQDMDHENMFWYRQDPGLGLRLIYFSYDVKMKEKGDIPEGYSVSREKKERFSLILESASTNQTSMYLCASSSGTPAGEQFFGPGTRLTVL.